These 26 T cell receptor beta chains came from one sample sequenced in a study of early T cells in non-severe SARS-CoV-2 infection. One entry per CDR3 protein results from TCRdb running MiXCR on the 5' RACE reads. The sample lists some 24,000 distinct CDR3 sequences, 4.3% seen once, with about a sixth in the top ten. The source material was whole blood. Receptors originate from an adult who was a healthcare worker with PCR-confirmed SARS-CoV-2 infection or an uninfected control (not recorded which).

This clonotype has at least ten counts. The J gene is TRBJ1-4, the V gene TRBV20-1; no clear D gene. V dropped 3 bases and J dropped 10 bases, with 15 bases sitting between them. Germline V lookup: CDR1 DFQATT, CDR2 SNEGSKA (reference sequence). This CDR3 is 13 amino acids long. In DNA form, the CDR3 reads TGCAGTGCTAGCCGTTCCCAGACTGGAAAACTGTTTTTT. Residues: CSASRSQTGKLFF.

This clonotype was observed at least ten times. The chain joins TRBV11-2 to TRBJ2-3, with D maybe TRBD1 (5 bases). Germline V CDR1 and CDR2: SGHAT, FQNNGV. The CDR3 has 15 amino acids. The V end was cut by 6 bases, the J end by 0 bases, with 13 bases between. The CDR3: CASSLRGDSTDTQYF. CDR3 nucleotide sequence: TGTGCCAGCAGTCTAAGGGGCGACAGCACAGATACGCAGTATTTT.

This clonotype was observed many times. V and J are TRBV2 and TRBJ2-7; maybe TRBD1 (6 bases). V shed 7 bases and J shed 3 bases, with 13 bases lying between them. Germline V gene data show CDR1 as SNHLY and CDR2 as FYNNEI. The CDR3 extends over 13 amino acids. This chain's CDR3 is CASTRQDLYEQYF. CDR3 sequence (DNA): TGTGCCAGCACCCGACAGGACCTCTACGAGCAGTACTTC.

This clonotype was counted many times. The chain combines TRBV7-8 with TRBJ1-2; 7 positions agree with TRBD1. V lost 5 bases, J lost 7 bases, and 4 bases stayed unmatched. The CDR3 is made up of 12 amino acids. The germline gives CDR1 SGHVS, CDR2 FQNEAQ. The CDR3 protein is CASSLTGPGYTF. Written as DNA, the CDR3 is TGTGCCAGCAGCCTGACAGGGCCTGGCTACACCTTC.

This clonotype was counted ten times or more. The chain couples TRBV4-3 to TRBJ1-5; D uncertain. In germline, CDR1 is LGHNA, CDR2 YSLEER. The CDR3 has 13 residues. Trimming cost V 4 bases and J 5 bases, with 9 bases left between them. For the CDR3, the DNA is TGCGCCAGCAGCCTATCTCCCGATCAGCCCCAGCATTTT. This codes for CASSLSPDQPQHF.

At least ten counts were recorded for this clonotype. This chain uses TRBV6-1 with TRBJ2-3; D remains unclear. Germline V gives CDR1 MNHNS, CDR2 SASEGT. This CDR3 is 13 amino acids long. Trimming took off 2 bases at V and 2 bases at J, with 5 bases between the two ends. The CDR3 reads CASSETYTDTQYF. CDR3 sequence (DNA): TGTGCCAGCAGTGAAACCTACACAGATACGCAGTATTTT.

This clonotype showed up many times. The V and J genes are TRBV10-2 and TRBJ1-2, with 7 bases lining up with TRBD1. The germline V gene has CDR1 WSHSY and CDR2 SAAADI. J lost 6 bases, V lost 5 bases, and 9 bases had no gene match. The CDR3 is 14 residues long. The CDR3, as DNA: TGCGCCAGCAGTTACACAGGGGAGCAAGATGGCTACACCTTC. Translating gives CASSYTGEQDGYTF.

This clonotype was observed a handful of times. The chain couples TRBV7-9 to TRBJ2-3; TRBD2 aligns across 13 bases. V dropped 11 bases and J dropped 8; count of bases not matched to a gene: 7. From germline, CDR1 is SEHNR and CDR2 FQNEAQ (reference sequence). This CDR3 has 13 residues. The CDR3 DNA sequence: TGTGCCCGGGGACTAGCGGGGTCGAGTACGCAGTATTTT. Residues: CARGLAGSSTQYF.

This clonotype was seen repeatedly, ten times or more. The rearrangement uses TRBV7-8 and TRBJ2-1, with 10 bases fitting TRBD2. The CDR3 is 19 residues long. Germline CDR1 reads SGHVS; CDR2 reads FQNEAQ. J gave up 1 base and V 7 bases, and 16 bases lay outside the gene matches. The CDR3 nucleotides are TGTGCCAGCACCTTTCGGGCGGGACTAGCGCGACTTTCCTACAATGAGCAGTTCTTC. This gives the protein CASTFRAGLARLSYNEQFF.

This clonotype showed up just a few times. The V gene is TRBV20-1, the J gene TRBJ2-5, with a possible D match to TRBD2 (6 bases). V lost 7 bases and J 5 bases, leaving 11 bases between the germline ends. Germline values: CDR1 DFQATT, CDR2 SNEGSKA (reference sequence). The CDR3 loop spans 11 amino acids. The CDR3 protein is CSVRSGETQYF. In DNA form, the CDR3 reads TGCAGTGTTCGGAGCGGGGAGACCCAGTACTTC.

A few counts support this clonotype. The gene calls are TRBV11-3 and TRBJ2-3; D not certain. The CDR3 totals 13 residues. Per germline, CDR1 SGHNT and CDR2 YENEEA. V lost 2 bases, J lost 6 bases, and 9 bases lay in between. The CDR3 is CASSLQYRDTQYF. The CDR3 nucleotides are TGTGCCAGCAGCTTACAGTATCGGGATACGCAGTATTTT.

In its sample, this clonotype was seen many times. This chain connects TRBV3-1 to TRBJ2-3; 7 bases match TRBD2. Germline CDR1 is LGHDT and CDR2 is YNNKEL (reference sequence). Trimming took 4 bases from V and 0 from J; bases not matched to a gene: 7. CDR3 length: 16 amino acids. The chain's CDR3 is CASSRGAGTSTDTQYF. The DNA of the CDR3 is TGTGCCAGCAGCCGAGGAGCGGGGACTAGCACAGATACGCAGTATTTT.

This clonotype was seen only a few times. This chain's CDR3 is CASSLAVPSTDTQYF. The CDR3, as DNA: TGTGCCAGCAGCTTGGCAGTGCCCTCCACAGATACGCAGTATTTT. The chain combines TRBV5-4 with TRBJ2-3; D unclear. Per the germline V gene, CDR1 is SGHNT and CDR2 is YYREEE (reference sequence). The CDR3 spans 15 residues. Trimming stripped 0 bases from V and 2 bases from J, with 10 bases between.

This clonotype has at least ten counts. The chain couples TRBV21-1 to TRBJ2-2; no DNA check was done on the table's D call, TRBD1. TRBV21-1 is classified as a pseudogene. The CDR3 loop spans 17 amino acids. CDR3: CASSKARQPPRTGELFF. The DNA of the CDR3 is TGTGCCAGCAGCAAAGCGAGACAGCCACCACGCACCGGGGAGCTGTTTTTT.

The sample holds many counts of this clonotype. The rearrangement links TRBV20-1 to TRBJ1-2, with 9 bases aligning to TRBD1. V trimming: 6 bases; J trimming: 0 bases; junction bases outside the gene matches: 8. CDR1 DFQATT and CDR2 SNEGSKA come from the germline V gene (reference sequence). This CDR3 contains 15 residues. In nucleotides, the CDR3 is TGCAGTGCGAGCTCGGGACAGGGAACTAACTATGGCTACACCTTC. Amino acid sequence: CSASSGQGTNYGYTF.

This clonotype was counted ten times or more. The chain has TRBV7-2 and TRBJ2-1, with D perhaps matching TRBD1 (5 bases). Deletions cut 6 bases from V and 5 bases from J, with 14 bases between. Germline lookup yields CDR1 SGHTA and CDR2 FQGNSA. CDR3 length: 14 residues. CDR3 amino acids: CASSSTARNNEQFF. CDR3 DNA sequence: TGTGCCAGCAGTTCGACAGCCCGGAACAATGAGCAGTTCTTC.

This clonotype was recorded many times. The rearrangement uses TRBV3-1 and TRBJ2-7; D ambiguous. The V and J ends lost 2 bases and 7 bases respectively, with 9 bases between them. Germline V gene sequence: CDR1 LGHDT, CDR2 YNNKEL (reference sequence). This CDR3 is 12 amino acids long. Here the CDR3 reads CASSQTNLEQYF. CDR3 DNA: TGTGCCAGCAGCCAAACCAATTTAGAGCAGTACTTC.

The table lists this clonotype with many counts. This chain connects TRBV20-1 to TRBJ2-5; TRBD1 might be the D (5 bases). V dropped 5 bases and J dropped 4 bases, with 17 bases sitting between them. The length of the CDR3 is 14 residues. Germline lookup yields CDR1 DFQATT and CDR2 SNEGSKA (reference sequence). CDR3 sequence (DNA): TGCAGTGCTGGCCAGGGTCCGAATCGAGAGACCCAGTACTTC. Translated, it gives CSAGQGPNRETQYF.

This clonotype showed up many times. The gene calls are TRBV20-1 and TRBJ1-1; D is possibly TRBD1 (6 bases). CDR1 is DFQATT, CDR2 SNEGSKA, per germline (reference sequence). V shed 0 bases and J shed 1 base, with 9 bases lying between them. This CDR3 region has 14 residues. The CDR3 is CSAREGGQNTEAFF. The DNA of the CDR3 is TGCAGTGCTAGAGAGGGGGGGCAGAACACTGAAGCTTTCTTT.

This clonotype was counted many times. The chain combines TRBV3-1 with TRBJ2-5; 9 bases map to TRBD2. The germline gives CDR1 LGHDT, CDR2 YNNKEL (reference sequence). With 0 bases clipped from V and 4 bases from J, the junction kept 6 bases outside the gene matches. The CDR3 sequence is 16 residues long. CDR3 DNA: TGTGCCAGCAGCCAAGAAAAAGGAGCGGGAGGAGAGACCCAGTACTTC. It yields the protein CASSQEKGAGGETQYF.

There are a few counts of this clonotype. The V gene is TRBV7-2, the J gene TRBJ2-3; TRBD2 agrees at 11 bases. CDR1 and CDR2 from the germline V gene are SGHTA and FQGNSA. V shed 3 bases and J 1 base; nucleotides not matched to a gene: 9. CDR3 length equals 18 residues. The CDR3 nucleotides read TGTGCCAGCAGCTTGTTAGCGGGAGGGCCGAGGGGCACAGATACGCAGTATTTT. Encoded protein: CASSLLAGGPRGTDTQYF.

This chain uses TRBV4-1 with TRBJ1-5; D gene ambiguous. The CDR3 covers 13 residues. Trimming cost V 5 bases and J 6 bases, with 11 bases left between them. Germline V gene sequence: CDR1 MGHRA, CDR2 YSYEKL. The CDR3 DNA sequence: TGCGCCAGCAGCTTTACCGGGAGTCAGCCCCAGCATTTT. Translation: CASSFTGSQPQHF.

This chain joins TRBV27 and TRBJ2-1, with D tentatively TRBD2 (5 bases). The CDR3 covers 13 residues. V was trimmed by 4 bases and J by 3 bases, leaving 7 bases between them. The germline gives CDR1 MNHEY, CDR2 SMNVEV (reference sequence). The CDR3 nucleotides read TGTGCCAGCAGTTACGGGATCTACAATGAGCAGTTCTTC. Encoded protein: CASSYGIYNEQFF.

This clonotype was seen many times. The chain is built from TRBV2 and TRBJ1-4; D gene uncertain. Germline values: CDR1 SNHLY, CDR2 FYNNEI. Deletions cut 6 bases from V and 8 bases from J, with 10 bases between. CDR3 length: 12 residues. CDR3 amino acids: CASRAAGEKLFF. CDR3 in DNA: TGTGCCAGCAGGGCGGCGGGGGAAAAACTGTTTTTT. The variable domain in full, with the rest retrieved from reference TRBV2 and TRBJ1-4, is EPEVTQTPSHQVTQMGQEVILRCVPISNHLYFYWYRQILGQKVEFLVSFYNNEISEKSEIFDDQFSVERPDGSNFTLKIRSTKLEDSAMYFCASRAAGEKLFFGSGTQLSVL.

This clonotype showed up many times. This sequence joins TRBV4-3 and TRBJ2-7; no definite D call. V lost 4 bases to trimming and J lost 1 base, with 8 bases between them. Germline assignment: CDR1 LGHNA and CDR2 YSLEER. There are 13 residues in the CDR3. This chain's CDR3 is CASSPRRSYEQYF. The CDR3 bases are TGCGCCAGCAGCCCCCGGAGATCCTACGAGCAGTACTTC.

Many counts were recorded for this clonotype. Germline and junction disagree at one end, which may indicate a read error. This rearrangement joins TRBV4-1 to TRBJ1-4, with D tentatively TRBD1 (6 bases). The CDR3 consists of 14 residues. Germline loops: CDR1 MGHRA, CDR2 YSYEKL. In nucleotides, the CDR3 is TGCGCCAGCAGCCAAGACCTATTAGGACAGCCCAATACGTTT. Translating it yields CASSQDLLGQPNTF.